Below, one T cell receptor beta chain is given with its context. The PCR contained 60 Vbeta and 13 Jbeta primers. The table came from immunoSEQ multiplex PCR; TCRdb's copy has only in-frame clones and leaves some out. The data contain under 200,000 clones, about four fifths of them seen just once; the ten biggest clones take up approximately 0.4%. Germline V CDR1 and CDR2: SEHNR, FQNEAQ (reference sequence). The CDR3 is made up of 14 amino acids. V shed 2 bases and J shed 1 base, with 9 bases lying between them. The sample is drawn from a study of cytomegalovirus exposure and HLA in healthy donors. J is TRBJ2-7 and V is TRBV7-9; a weak D match, TRBD2 (5 bases). The TCR sequence derives from a male donor in good health and CMV-seropositive. The sequencing sample was made of PBMCs. CDR3 sequence: CASSLRGLSYEQYF. The CDR3 DNA sequence: TGTGCCAGCAGCTTACGCGGGCTGTCCTACGAGCAGTACTTC.